The 30 T cell receptor beta chains listed next were all sequenced from one sample in a study of blood T cell repertoires in COVID-19. The repertoire was sequenced with immunoSEQ multiplex PCR; TCRdb's copy has only in-frame clones and lacks some. This repertoire shows about 140,000 clones, 80% to 90% found once; its top ten account for more than 9%. Source material: peripheral blood. These receptors were obtained from a man in his 60s with active or convalescent COVID-19.

The chain has TRBV30 and TRBJ1-1; the D is unclear. Trimming took off 0 bases at V and 4 bases at J, with 3 bases between the two ends. The germline gives CDR1 GTSNPN, CDR2 SVGIG (reference sequence). The CDR3 loop spans 11 amino acids. The CDR3 nucleotides are TGTGCCTGGAGTGTACTCACTGAAGCTTTCTTT. Translated: CAWSVLTEAFF.

The chain links TRBV7-9 to TRBJ1-1; D is uncertain. V lost 7 bases and J 4 bases, leaving 19 bases between the germline ends. The CDR3 consists of 15 residues. Per the germline V gene, CDR1 is SEHNR and CDR2 is FQNEAQ (reference sequence). This CDR3 reads CASNPPGLRLTEAFF. CDR3 bases: TGTGCCAGCAACCCCCCGGGTCTGCGACTCACTGAAGCTTTCTTT.

The J gene is TRBJ1-5, the V gene TRBV10-3; 7 bases agree with TRBD1. V dropped 4 bases and J dropped 5; count of bases not matched to a gene: 8. CDR1 is ENHRY, CDR2 SYGVKD, per germline. The CDR3 is 15 amino acids. CDR3 DNA: TGTGCCATCAGTGCAGGACAGGTGTGGGATCAGCCCCAGCATTTT. It is translated as CAISAGQVWDQPQHF.

This clone was counted between two and nine times. The chain couples TRBV7-2 to TRBJ2-7; TRBD2 might be the D (6 bases). The V gene's germline CDR1 is SGHTA and CDR2 FQGNSA. The CDR3 contains 13 residues. Trimming pared 5 bases from V and 6 bases from J, leaving 14 bases between. The CDR3 loop reads CASSAPLALEQYF. The DNA of the CDR3 is TGTGCCAGCAGCGCCCCGCTAGCGCTCGAGCAGTACTTC.

The CDR3 DNA reads TGTGCCAGCAGTTCTTTAGCGTCCGTCTCCTACAATGAGCAGTTCTTC. Translation: CASSSLASVSYNEQFF. The V and J genes are TRBV28 and TRBJ2-1; D is perhaps TRBD2 (5 bases). CDR1 is MDHEN, CDR2 SYDVKM, per germline. V was cut by 4 bases and J by 0 bases, with 13 bases left in between. This CDR3 spans 16 amino acids.

J is TRBJ2-1 and V is TRBV3-1 (or the pseudogene TRBV3-2), with TRBD2 matching 8 bases. The V segment lost 4 bases and the J segment 8 bases; nucleotides outside the gene matches: 7. This CDR3 is 14 amino acids long. Looked up from germline, CDR1 is LGHDT and CDR2 is YNNKEL (reference sequence). CDR3 DNA sequence: TGTGCCAGCAGCCCTCGTGGGACTAGGGATGAGCAGTTCTTC. Amino acid sequence: CASSPRGTRDEQFF.

This chain connects TRBV24-1 to TRBJ2-1; 8 bases fit TRBD2. There are 15 residues in the CDR3. V was pared by 6 bases and J by 10 bases, with 13 bases of the junction left unmatched. Germline V gene sequence: CDR1 KGHDR, CDR2 SFDVKD. This CDR3 is CATSSAGGPAREQFF. The CDR3 DNA follows: TGTGCCACCAGTTCGGCGGGAGGCCCAGCTAGGGAGCAGTTCTTC.

This rearrangement joins TRBV27 to TRBJ2-5; 10 bases are shared with TRBD1. The V segment lost 7 bases and the J segment 4 bases; nucleotides outside the gene matches: 6. There are 14 residues in the CDR3. Germline V CDR1 and CDR2: MNHEY, SMNVEV (reference sequence). The CDR3 loop is CASNGQGGRETQYF. In nucleotides, the CDR3 is TGTGCCAGCAACGGACAGGGGGGACGAGAGACCCAGTACTTC.

This chain's CDR3 is CSASLFNEQFF. CDR3 in DNA: TGCAGTGCTAGTCTTTTTAATGAGCAGTTCTTC. The J gene is TRBJ2-1, the V gene TRBV20-1; D gene uncertain. V lost 3 bases and J 7 bases, leaving 7 bases between the germline ends. The CDR3 is 11 amino acids. Germline assignment: CDR1 DFQATT and CDR2 SNEGSKA (reference sequence).

The chain uses TRBV18 and TRBJ2-2; TRBD2 matches 9 bases. Germline V gives CDR1 KGHSH, CDR2 LQKENI. Germline trimming cut 3 bases from V and 3 bases from J; bases unmatched to any gene: 2. There are 15 residues in the CDR3. The CDR3: CASSPSGSHTGELFF. Here the CDR3 DNA reads TGTGCCAGCTCACCTAGCGGGAGCCACACCGGGGAGCTGTTTTTT. Complete variable domain (other parts from reference TRBV18 and TRBJ2-2): NAGVMQNPRHLVRRRGQEARLRCSPMKGHSHVYWYRQLPEEGLKFMVYLQKENIIDESGMPKERFSAEFPKEGPSILRIQQVVRGDSAAYFCASSPSGSHTGELFFGEGSRLTVL.

The chain employs TRBV24-1 and TRBJ2-2; 11 nucleotides align to TRBD1. V was pared by 1 base and J by 4 bases, with 1 base of the junction left unmatched. From germline, CDR1 is KGHDR and CDR2 SFDVKD. The CDR3 length is 16 residues. The CDR3 is CATSDFGTGGTGELFF. CDR3 nucleotide sequence: TGTGCCACCAGTGATTTCGGGACAGGGGGCACCGGGGAGCTGTTTTTT.

The chain couples TRBV28 to TRBJ2-7, with 8 bases fitting TRBD1. Germline trimming cut 6 bases from V and 4 bases from J; bases unmatched to any gene: 5. Germline V CDR1 and CDR2: MDHEN, SYDVKM. The CDR3 is made up of 13 amino acids. Written as DNA, the CDR3 is TGTGCCAGCAGGCGACAGGGGCTATACGAGCAGTACTTC. Encoded protein: CASRRQGLYEQYF.

This clone was detected only once. The chain recombines TRBV19 with TRBJ1-1; 7 nucleotides agree with TRBD1. This CDR3 is 14 amino acids long. Germline V gene data show CDR1 as LNHDA and CDR2 as SQIVND (reference sequence). The V gene end was trimmed by 7 bases and the J gene end by 4 bases; junction bases not matched to a gene: 9. This CDR3 is CASIRTGFTTEAFF. CDR3 nucleotide sequence: TGTGCCAGTATTCGGACAGGCTTTACCACTGAAGCTTTCTTT.

This rearrangement joins TRBV6-2 or TRBV6-3 to TRBJ1-5; 8 positions match TRBD1. Germline V gene lookup returns CDR1 MNHEY and CDR2 SVGEGT. The CDR3 length is 14 residues. V lost 6 bases and J lost 7; bases outside the gene matches: 8. CDR3 residues: CASSTTGGRQPQHF. In DNA, the CDR3 is TGTGCCAGCAGCACTACAGGGGGTCGGCAGCCCCAGCATTTT.

The chain links TRBV18 to TRBJ1-1; the D is unclear. The CDR3 is 14 amino acids. V gave up 4 bases and J gave up 1 base, with 10 bases separating them. CDR1 KGHSH and CDR2 LQKENI come from the germline V gene. CDR3 nucleotides: TGTGCCAGCTCACTCTTCCGGGGGAACACTGAAGCTTTCTTT. Translation: CASSLFRGNTEAFF.

The chain employs TRBV19 and TRBJ2-3; possibly TRBD1 for D (6 bases). Trimming cost V 3 bases and J 4 bases, with 8 bases left between them. Germline CDR1 reads LNHDA; CDR2 reads SQIVND (reference sequence). This CDR3 region has 13 residues. The CDR3 here is CASSIPGADTQYF. CDR3 bases: TGTGCCAGTAGTATCCCAGGGGCAGATACGCAGTATTTT.

This sequence joins TRBV11-3 and TRBJ2-1, with 15 bases fitting TRBD2. The CDR3 is 16 amino acids. Trimming cost V 5 bases and J 7 bases; bases outside gene matches: 6. From germline, CDR1 is SGHNT and CDR2 YENEEA. The CDR3 sequence is CASSRGLAGGTNEQFF. The DNA of the CDR3 is TGTGCCAGCAGCCGCGGACTAGCGGGAGGGACAAATGAGCAGTTCTTC.

The chain couples TRBV24-1 to TRBJ2-7; no clear D gene. The germline V gene has CDR1 KGHDR and CDR2 SFDVKD. This CDR3 has 14 residues. The ends were cut back, 6 bases at V and 0 bases at J, with 11 bases in the middle. The CDR3 here is CATSRGGSSYEQYF. The CDR3 bases are TGTGCCACCAGTCGCGGCGGTAGCTCCTACGAGCAGTACTTC.

The gene calls are TRBV12-3 or TRBV12-4 and TRBJ1-2, with a tentative D call TRBD1 (6 bases). With 6 bases removed from V and 1 base from J, the gap between germline ends came to 9 bases. The CDR3 is 13 amino acids. CDR3: CASRQGYNYGYTF. The DNA of the CDR3 is TGTGCCAGCAGGCAGGGGTATAACTATGGCTACACCTTC.

The J gene is TRBJ2-7, the V gene TRBV13; possibly TRBD2 for D (6 bases). V gave up 1 base and J gave up 3 bases, with 13 bases separating them. The CDR3 spans 15 residues. Germline-derived CDR1 and CDR2 are PRHDT and FYEKMQ (reference sequence). CDR3 sequence reads: CASSLEQQEGYEQYF. DNA for the CDR3: TGTGCCAGCAGCTTAGAACAACAGGAGGGCTACGAGCAGTACTTC.

V usage is TRBV29-1 and J usage is TRBJ2-1; 9 bases are a match to TRBD1. The CDR3 loop spans 15 amino acids. After removal of 6 bases from V and 4 bases from J, the junction contained 10 bases not matched to a gene. The germline V gene encodes CDR1 SQVTM and CDR2 ANQGSEA. The CDR3 protein is CSVVSGTGPYNEQFF. Written as DNA, the CDR3 is TGCAGCGTCGTATCCGGGACAGGGCCTTACAATGAGCAGTTCTTC.

The chain recombines TRBV25-1 with TRBJ1-3; 9 bases fit TRBD1. The CDR3 runs to 16 residues. V shed 10 bases, J shed 2 bases, and the junction held 12 bases outside the gene matches. Germline V gene data show CDR1 as MGHDK and CDR2 as SYGVNS. Written as DNA, the CDR3 is TGTGCCACACGTCCGGACAGGGGTTTCGCTGGAAACACCATATATTTT. Encoded protein: CATRPDRGFAGNTIYF.

V is TRBV27 and J is TRBJ1-1, with TRBD1 matching 8 bases. CDR1 is MNHEY and CDR2 is SMNVEV in the germline V gene (reference sequence). V lost 3 bases, J lost 5 bases, and 11 bases stayed unmatched. The CDR3 is 16 residues long. CDR3 nucleotide sequence: TGTGCCAGCAGTTTCCCCTCAGGGGGCGTCGGGACTGAAGCTTTCTTT. Translated: CASSFPSGGVGTEAFF.

About this clone: Other nucleotide sequences in the sample specify the same CDR3. V and J are TRBV28 and TRBJ2-5; D not resolved. CDR1 and CDR2 (germline): MDHEN, SYDVKM. V shed 6 bases and J shed 4 bases, with 9 bases lying between them. The CDR3 has 12 amino acids. CDR3 region: CASSLRGETQYF. The CDR3 DNA reads TGTGCCAGCAGCCTCCGAGGAGAGACCCAGTACTTC.

The rearrangement joins TRBV28 to TRBJ2-2, with 7 bases aligning to TRBD2. The CDR3 contains 15 residues. Trimming at V came to 8 bases and at J to 4 bases, leaving 10 bases not matched to a gene. The V gene's germline CDR1 is MDHEN and CDR2 SYDVKM. The CDR3 DNA follows: TGTGCCAGCTCCTCGGGGGGAGTGGGCACCGGGGAGCTGTTTTTT. Its translation: CASSSGGVGTGELFF.

V gene TRBV7-9 combines with J gene TRBJ1-6, with 11 bases that match TRBD1. J was trimmed by 0 bases and V by 3 bases; bases with no gene match: 7. The CDR3 consists of 19 residues. Germline V gene lookup returns CDR1 SEHNR and CDR2 FQNEAQ (reference sequence). CDR3: CASSFPTGTGGSYNSPLHF. CDR3 bases: TGTGCCAGCAGCTTTCCTACCGGGACAGGGGGCTCCTATAATTCACCCCTCCACTTT.

This chain joins TRBV6-5 and TRBJ2-1; TRBD1 aligns across 7 bases. After removal of 4 bases from V and 5 bases from J, the junction contained 8 bases not matched to a gene. This CDR3 contains 15 residues. CDR1 MNHEY and CDR2 SVGAGI come from the germline V gene. The CDR3 here is CASSFRDSRHNEQFF. CDR3 DNA sequence: TGTGCCAGCAGTTTCCGGGACAGTCGACACAATGAGCAGTTCTTC.

The CDR3: CASSPRAREETQYF. As DNA, the CDR3 is TGTGCCAGCAGCCCGAGGGCCAGAGAAGAGACCCAGTACTTC. The V and J genes are TRBV27 and TRBJ2-5, with D perhaps TRBD2 (5 bases). Trimming stripped 6 bases from V and 3 bases from J, with 14 bases between. CDR1 MNHEY and CDR2 SMNVEV come from the germline V gene (reference sequence). This CDR3 spans 14 amino acids.

The gene calls are TRBV7-2 and TRBJ2-7; 10 nucleotides line up with TRBD2. The V gene's germline CDR1 is SGHTA and CDR2 FQGNSA. The CDR3 length is 13 residues. The J segment lost 6 bases and the V segment lost 5 bases, leaving 4 bases of the junction unmatched. CDR3 coding DNA: TGTGCCAGCAGCCAGCGGGAGGGCGGCGAGCAGTACTTC. This gives the protein CASSQREGGEQYF.

The CDR3 region is CASRKLAGKRNEQFF. The CDR3 DNA reads TGTGCCAGTAGAAAACTAGCGGGGAAAAGGAATGAGCAGTTCTTC. V is TRBV19 and J is TRBJ2-1; 10 positions match TRBD2. The CDR3 length is 15 residues. The junction had 9 bases not matched to a gene; V was cut back by 6 bases and J by 7 bases. Germline CDR1 and CDR2: LNHDA and SQIVND (reference sequence). The whole variable domain, remainder taken from reference TRBV19 and TRBJ2-1, is DGGITQSPKYLFRKEGQNVTLSCEQNLNHDAMYWYRQDPGQGLRLIYYSQIVNDFQKGDIAEGYSVSREKKESFPLTVTSAQKNPTAFYLCASRKLAGKRNEQFFGPGTRLTVL.